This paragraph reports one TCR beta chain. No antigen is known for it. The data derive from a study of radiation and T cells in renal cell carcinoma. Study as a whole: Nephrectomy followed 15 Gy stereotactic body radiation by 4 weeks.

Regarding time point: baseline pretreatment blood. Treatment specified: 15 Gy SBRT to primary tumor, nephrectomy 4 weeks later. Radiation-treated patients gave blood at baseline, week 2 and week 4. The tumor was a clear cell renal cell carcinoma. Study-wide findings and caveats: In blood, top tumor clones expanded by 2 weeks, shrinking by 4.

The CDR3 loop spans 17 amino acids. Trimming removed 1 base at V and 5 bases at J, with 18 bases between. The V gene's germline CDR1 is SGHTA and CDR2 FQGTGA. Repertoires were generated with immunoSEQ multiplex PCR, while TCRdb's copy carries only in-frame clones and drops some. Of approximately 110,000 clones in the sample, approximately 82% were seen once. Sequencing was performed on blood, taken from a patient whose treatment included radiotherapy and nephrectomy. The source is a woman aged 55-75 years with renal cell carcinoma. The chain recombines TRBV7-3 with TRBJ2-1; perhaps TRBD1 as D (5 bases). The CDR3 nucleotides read TGTGCCAGCAGCTTAAGGTTGGGGCAGTACGGACACAATGAGCAGTTCTTC. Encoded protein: CASSLRLGQYGHNEQFF. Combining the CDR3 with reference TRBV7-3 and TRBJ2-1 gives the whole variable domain GAGVSQTPSNKVTEKGKYVELRCDPISGHTALYWYRQSLGQGPEFLIYFQGTGAADDSGLPNDRFFAVRPEGSVSTLKIQRTERGDSAVYLCASSLRLGQYGHNEQFFGPGTRLTVL.